Sequencing of this T cell receptor beta chain was carried out in a study of T cell responses to AZD1222 COVID-19 vaccine. TCRdb's copy holds only in-frame clones and misses some; the assay was immunoSEQ multiplex PCR. The sample shows approximately 85,000 clones, 86% of them seen only once. This CDR3 comprises 12 residues. Germline V gives CDR1 MDHEN, CDR2 SYDVKM. Comment on this clone: Sequence at one end of the junction differs from germline and may be a read error.

This specimen was peripheral blood, taken on day 0 of AZD1222 vaccination. This clonotype was sampled from an adult in good health. The chain couples TRBV28 to TRBJ1-1, with D tentatively TRBD1 (6 bases). CDR3: CASSLPHQTGLF. Written as DNA, the CDR3 is TGTGCCAGCAGTTTACCACACCAAACAGGGCTCTTT.